This note documents a single TCR beta chain sequence. It lacks a known antigen. No base qualities exist here, and no much larger clone lies one base off it. The sample's time point label, decoded: baseline before first vaccination. Vaccinee samples came from UK trials COV001 and COV002, including a single-blind randomized controlled phase 2/3 trial of AZD1222 (ChAdOx1 nCoV-19) in healthy adults. For TCRbeta chain sequencing, PBMC samples from trial participants were taken at day 0 and at day 28 after the second dose. From the cysteine through the phenylalanine, the CDR3 covers 15 amino acids. Here the CDR3 DNA is all that survives: 45 bases in frame from base 1. V and J are truncated by 6 bases and 3 bases respectively, leaving an intervening sequence of 17 bases. CDR1 and CDR2 are drawn from the germline V gene: ENHRY, SYGVKD. The data were taken from a study of T cell responses to AZD1222 COVID-19 vaccine (dated by TCRdb to about 2021). General notes on the study: AZD1222 recipients whose second dose came at about 4 weeks and those whose second dose came at about 12 weeks were combined into one group, since spike-specific TCR depth and breadth did not differ between the two schedules. Trial participants were enrolled into age subgroups of 18-55, 56-69 and 70-plus years, which contained approximately 150, 30 and 60 TCR-sequenced participants, respectively. A total of roughly 240 trial participants underwent TCR sequencing, of whom 200 to 220 received two doses of AZD1222 and approximately 25 received two doses of the MenACWY control vaccine.

General findings and caveats noted by the study authors: Because no day 14 peak-response samples were available, the repertoires could be characterized only after the peak T cell response. Conclusions about previously exposed vaccinees are limited, since just six AZD1222 recipients were seropositive for SARS-CoV-2 at baseline. After two AZD1222 doses, both the breadth and the depth of spike-specific TCRs were significantly higher than at day 0 and than in MenACWY recipients. The 56-69-year group was small, and its depth increase did not reach significance, likely because of low power. Epitopes outside the regions mutated in the B.1.351 and B.1.1.7 variants were reportedly recognized by nearly half of the unique spike-specific TCRs. CD4 TCRs associated with the vaccine covered the entire spike protein, and the dominant responses were in regions 160-218 and 743-854. Participants were mostly white British and included more females than males, and it was suggested by the authors that clonal diversity may have been underestimated.

The CDR3 regions of human TCRbeta chains were subjected to immunosequencing. On the study's bioinformatics: TCRs in the repertoires were compared against a reference library of SARS-CoV-2-specific TCRs that had been generated with the MIRA antigen-specificity platform. Breadth was defined as the fraction of unique TCRs that were SARS-CoV-2-associated. Depth was defined as the fraction of total T cells that were SARS-CoV-2-associated. Using the MIRA data, each spike-specific TCR was assigned both to the spike region to which the TCR was reactive and to a CD4 or CD8 class. Log10-transformed breadth and depth values were compared by one-way ANOVA with Sidak's multiple comparisons tests. Held by TCRdb, this immuneACCESS table contains in-frame sequences only and omits some clones. Under half of the omission traces to an unresolved V gene where checked; the cause of the rest is unknown. V and J calls plus clone size are reproduced from that table; the DNA served to infer D and trimming. The table for this sample lists about 150,000 clones; 80% to 90% of them were counted only once. The biggest ten clones account for 6.9% of the sample.

This clonotype was sampled from an adult in good health. The starting material was peripheral blood, obtained on day 0 of AZD1222 vaccination. The receptor chain draws on TRBV10-3 and TRBJ1-1; a tentative D call is TRBD1 (5 bases match). The base sequence is TGTGCCATCAGGGCGAAGGAGGGGTTGGACACTGAAGCTTTCTTT. It encodes CAIRAKEGLDTEAFF.